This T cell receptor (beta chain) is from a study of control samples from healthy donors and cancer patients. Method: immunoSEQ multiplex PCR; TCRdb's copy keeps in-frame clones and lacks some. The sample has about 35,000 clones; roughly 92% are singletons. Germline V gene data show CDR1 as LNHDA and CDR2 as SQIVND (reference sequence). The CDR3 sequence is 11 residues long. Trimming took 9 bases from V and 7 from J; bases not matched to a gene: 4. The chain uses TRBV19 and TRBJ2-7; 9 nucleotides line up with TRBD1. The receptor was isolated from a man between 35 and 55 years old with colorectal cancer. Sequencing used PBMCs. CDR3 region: CASRTGEEQYF. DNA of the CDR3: TGTGCCAGCAGGACAGGGGAAGAGCAGTACTTC.